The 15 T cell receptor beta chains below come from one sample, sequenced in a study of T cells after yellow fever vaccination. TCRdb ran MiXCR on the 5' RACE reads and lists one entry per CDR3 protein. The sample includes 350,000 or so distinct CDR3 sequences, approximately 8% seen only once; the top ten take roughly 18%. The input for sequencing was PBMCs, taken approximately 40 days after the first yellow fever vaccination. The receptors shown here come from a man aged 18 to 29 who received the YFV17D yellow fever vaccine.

This chain's CDR3 is CASSPHSWAGTLLYEQYV. The CDR3 DNA is TGTGCCAGCAGTCCTCATTCCTGGGCGGGCACCCTGCTCTACGAGCAGTACGTC. The gene calls are TRBV12-3 or TRBV12-4 and TRBJ2-7; tentatively, D is TRBD2 (5 bases). Trimming pared 5 bases from V and 3 bases from J, leaving 26 bases between. The CDR3 contains 18 residues.

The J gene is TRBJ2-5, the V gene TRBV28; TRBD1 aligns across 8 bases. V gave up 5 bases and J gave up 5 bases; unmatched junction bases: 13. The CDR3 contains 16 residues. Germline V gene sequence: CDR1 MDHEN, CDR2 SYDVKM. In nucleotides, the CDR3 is TGTGCCAGCAGTCTCCCGGGACAGGCTCCCGGGGAGACCCAGTACTTC. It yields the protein CASSLPGQAPGETQYF.

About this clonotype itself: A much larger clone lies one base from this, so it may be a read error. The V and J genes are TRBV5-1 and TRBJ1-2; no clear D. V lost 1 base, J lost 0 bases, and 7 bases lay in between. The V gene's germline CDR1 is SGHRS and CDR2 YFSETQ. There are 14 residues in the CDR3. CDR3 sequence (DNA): TGCGCCAGCAGCTTGAACACCCCTAACTATGGCTACACCTTC. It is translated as CASSLNTPNYGYTF.

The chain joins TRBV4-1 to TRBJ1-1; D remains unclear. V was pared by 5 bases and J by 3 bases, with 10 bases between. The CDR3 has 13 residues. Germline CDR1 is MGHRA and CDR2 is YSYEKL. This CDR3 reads CASSREMHTEAFF. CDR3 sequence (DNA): TGCGCCAGCAGCAGGGAAATGCACACTGAAGCTTTCTTT.

The CDR3 is CASRLWGSSTDTQYF. The CDR3 DNA reads TGTGCCAGCAGGCTTTGGGGTTCTAGCACAGATACGCAGTATTTT. This chain joins TRBV27 and TRBJ2-3; D gene ambiguous. The CDR3 loop spans 15 amino acids. V lost 6 bases and J lost 0, with 13 bases in between. Germline lookup yields CDR1 MNHEY and CDR2 SMNVEV (reference sequence).

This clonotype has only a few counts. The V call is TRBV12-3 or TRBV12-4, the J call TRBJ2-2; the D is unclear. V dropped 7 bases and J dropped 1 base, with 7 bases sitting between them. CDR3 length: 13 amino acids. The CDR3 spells CASNSGNTGELFF. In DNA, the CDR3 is TGTGCCAGCAACTCAGGGAACACCGGGGAGCTGTTTTTT.

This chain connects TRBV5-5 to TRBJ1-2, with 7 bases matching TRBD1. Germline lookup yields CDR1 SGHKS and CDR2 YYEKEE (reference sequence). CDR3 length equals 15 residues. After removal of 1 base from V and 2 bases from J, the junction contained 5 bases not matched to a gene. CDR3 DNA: TGTGCCAGCAGCTTGCTGCCAGGGGGGAACTATGGCTACACCTTC. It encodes CASSLLPGGNYGYTF.

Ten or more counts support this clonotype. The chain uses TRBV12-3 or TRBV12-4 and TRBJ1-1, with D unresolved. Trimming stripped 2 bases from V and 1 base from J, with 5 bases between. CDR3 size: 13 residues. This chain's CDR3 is CASSLRENTEAFF. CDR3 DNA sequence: TGTGCCAGCAGTTTACGGGAGAACACTGAAGCTTTCTTT.

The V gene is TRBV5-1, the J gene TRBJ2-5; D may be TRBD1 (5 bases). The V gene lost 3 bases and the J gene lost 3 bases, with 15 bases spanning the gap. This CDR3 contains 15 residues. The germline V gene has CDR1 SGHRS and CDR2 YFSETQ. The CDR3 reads CASSSLPQGEETQYF. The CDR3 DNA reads TGCGCCAGCAGCTCCCTACCCCAGGGCGAAGAGACCCAGTACTTC.

CDR3 region: CASSPPGQGGEKLFF. The DNA of the CDR3 is TGTGCCAGCTCACCACCGGGACAGGGTGGTGAAAAACTGTTTTTT. The rearrangement links TRBV18 to TRBJ1-4; 9 bases are shared with TRBD1. Looked up from germline, CDR1 is KGHSH and CDR2 is LQKENI. V dropped 0 bases and J dropped 7; count of bases not matched to a gene: 3. CDR3 length: 15 residues.

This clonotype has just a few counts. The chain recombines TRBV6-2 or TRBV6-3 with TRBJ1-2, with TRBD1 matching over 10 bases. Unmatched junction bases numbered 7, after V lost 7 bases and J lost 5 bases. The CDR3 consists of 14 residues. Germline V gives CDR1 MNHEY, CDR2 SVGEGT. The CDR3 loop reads CASTTTGGFYGYTF. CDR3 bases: TGTGCCAGCACCACGACAGGGGGCTTTTATGGCTACACCTTC.

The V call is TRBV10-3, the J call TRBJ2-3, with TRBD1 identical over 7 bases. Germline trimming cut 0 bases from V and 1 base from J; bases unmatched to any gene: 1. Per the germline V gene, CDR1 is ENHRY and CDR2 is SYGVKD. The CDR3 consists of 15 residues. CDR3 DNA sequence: TGTGCCATCAGTGAGTCCGGGACAGGCACAGATACGCAGTATTTT. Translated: CAISESGTGTDTQYF.

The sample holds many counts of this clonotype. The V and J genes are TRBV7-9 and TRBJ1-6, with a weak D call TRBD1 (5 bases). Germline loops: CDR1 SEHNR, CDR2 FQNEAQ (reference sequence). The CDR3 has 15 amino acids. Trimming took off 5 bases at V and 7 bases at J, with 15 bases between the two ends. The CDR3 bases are TGTGCCAGCAGCCGCCTCGGGACTGCAAATTCACCCCTCCACTTT. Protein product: CASSRLGTANSPLHF.

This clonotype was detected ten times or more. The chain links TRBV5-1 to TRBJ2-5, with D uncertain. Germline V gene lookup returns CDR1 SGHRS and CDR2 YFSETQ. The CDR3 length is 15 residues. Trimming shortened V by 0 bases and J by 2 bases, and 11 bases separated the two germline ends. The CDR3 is CASSLAVSTQETQYF. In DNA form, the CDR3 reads TGCGCCAGCAGCTTGGCAGTGTCTACTCAAGAGACCCAGTACTTC.

CDR3 loop: CASSLGQPYEQYF. As DNA, the CDR3 is TGTGCCAGCAGCCTAGGACAGCCCTACGAGCAGTACTTC. The chain combines TRBV11-2 with TRBJ2-7; TRBD1 is a possible D gene (6 bases). The V and J ends lost 5 bases and 2 bases respectively, with 10 bases between them. This CDR3 is 13 amino acids long. Germline assignment: CDR1 SGHAT and CDR2 FQNNGV.